The following is a TCR beta chain sequence with its context. No antigen is known for it. CD4+ T cells from unexposed donors were obtained before the COVID-19 pandemic (2011-2018). CD4+ T cells were isolated from the cells after more than nine days of culture. Cultures held 2 million to 2.5 million PBMCs per well with 8.5 to 10 IU/ml IL-2. These data are taken from a study of CD4 T cells in relation to SARS-CoV-2 and coronaviruses. About the research overall: TCR beta CDR3s were sequenced after roughly 10-day antigen culture of PBMCs.

TCRdb's copy holds only in-frame clones and misses some; the assay was immunoSEQ multiplex PCR. The sample comprises some 16,000 clones, 70% to 80% of which are singletons, and approximately 10% rests with the top ten. Germline loops: CDR1 SGHDT, CDR2 YYEEEE. The CDR3 is 13 amino acids. V lost 1 base and J 9 bases, leaving 14 bases between the germline ends. The V gene is TRBV5-6, the J gene TRBJ2-7, with unresolved D. The sample consisted of CD4+ T cells from PBMCs, cultured in vitro. This TCR was sampled from a human donor in good health. The CDR3 DNA reads as TGTGCCAGCAGCTTGCCCCCTGACCATACGCAGTACTTC. Its translation is CASSLPPDHTQYF.